The present entry profiles one T cell receptor beta chain with its context. This clonotype turned up a few times. Its antigen specificity is not known. Per-nucleotide qualities are absent, and no much larger clonotype sits a single base away. To demonstrate the VDJtools post-analysis software, TCR beta repertoires were profiled from the peripheral blood of roughly 12 young patients with multiple sclerosis. The multiple sclerosis patients were children and adolescents ranging in age from about 6 to 17 years. Receptor amplification or capture employed PCR. Sequenced using an Illumina HiSeq 2500. To reduce PCR and sequencing biases, unique molecular identifiers were built into the TCR beta cDNA libraries. Roughly 500,000 cDNA molecules were obtained per 1 to 10 million input T cells, so each molecule approximated one T cell. Patient libraries were prepared and sequenced with the same protocol used for the earlier healthy control dataset. Samples belonging to the same batch were prepared together, multiplexed and sequenced on a shared HiSeq lane. Per the source publication's procedure: MIGEC was used to process the raw barcoded reads, and molecular identifier groups with only a single read were discarded before consensus assembly and CDR3 extraction. VDJtools was used for post-analysis of the clonotype tables, with diversity normalized by down-sampling every dataset to the smallest sample size. To correct batch-related cross-sample contamination, repertoire overlap clustering matched CDR3 amino acid sequences but not nucleotide sequences. TCRdb took the public reads, trimmed them with fastp at Q25, ran MiXCR for clone calling and kept in-frame beta chains. Every CDR3 protein is listed once, alongside the most common genes and DNA of its rows. These V and J calls are TCRdb output, not the study's own analysis. The sample yields hundreds of thousands of distinct CDR3 sequences; around 53% were counted once. 4% to 5.5% of the sample is in the top ten clones.

The source of the sample is a study of post-analysis software for immune sequencing data (dated by TCRdb to between 2014 and 2017). A note on the overall study: Recorded disease courses included relapsing-remitting, secondary progressive and progressive-relapsing multiple sclerosis, with some patients lacking subtype annotation. The patient repertoires were compared against about 10 previously published healthy control repertoires obtained from donors aged 6 to 25 years. A subset of samples was prepared in parallel using single-end sample barcoding, then pooled and co-amplified after Illumina adapter ligation.

General study outcomes and caveats: Significantly lower normalized Chao1 diversity was found in multiple sclerosis patients than in controls, suggesting substantial peripheral T-cell clonal expansion. The multiple sclerosis patient group was slightly younger than the control group. Direct clustering with F measure revealed strong co-clustering of samples prepared in the same batch, which led to a batch-effect correction.

Sample: blood. This TCR was recovered from a girl between 5 and 17 years old with multiple sclerosis.

The CDR3 loop reads CASSAGTGVRGYTF. The DNA reads TGTGCCAGCAGTGCCGGGACGGGGGTGCGGGGCTACACCTTC. The chain uses TRBV12-3 or TRBV12-4 and TRBJ1-2; TRBD1 is perhaps the D gene, given 5 matching bases. V loses 5 bases of germline sequence and J loses 8 bases, and the interval between the two ends is 18 bases. The CDR3 spans 14 residues, from the cysteine through the phenylalanine. The read is trimmed to its CDR3 DNA, 42 bases read in frame from base 1.